Listed here are 2 T cell receptor beta chains from one sample, sequenced in a study of CXCR3-negative and CXCR3-positive naive CD8 T cells. Via 5' RACE with UMI labels, TRB cDNA libraries were prepared. No DNA is given; TCRdb re-called the 5' RACE reads and lists each CDR3 protein once. The listing contains 30,000 to 40,000 distinct CDR3 sequences. Specimen: memory CD8+ T cells from blood. The source of these receptors is a human donor in good health. Some clones in this sample may be carry-over from other donors' samples.

V gene TRBV12-3 or TRBV12-4 combines with J gene TRBJ2-1. This CDR3 is 16 amino acids long. The chain's CDR3 is CASSLDLDDLWNEQFF.

CDR3 protein: CASSYGGPNQPQHF. The chain couples TRBV27 to TRBJ1-5; TCRdb returns TRBD1, unconfirmable since there is no DNA. Germline V gene data show CDR1 as MNHEY and CDR2 as SMNVEV (reference sequence). The CDR3 is 14 amino acids.